This passage covers 10 T cell receptor beta chains from one sample sequenced in a study of lymphopenia after photon versus proton radiotherapy. Sequencing used immunoSEQ multiplex PCR; TCRdb keeps in-frame clones, though not all of them. The sample consists of 25,000 to 30,000 clones, about nine tenths of them appearing once. This sample comprised peripheral blood, obtained from a patient treated with proton-based radiotherapy. The receptors derive from a woman aged 55-69 years with cholangiocarcinoma. Some clones in this sample may be carry-over from other donors' samples.

The chain is built from TRBV15 and TRBJ1-5; D remains ambiguous. Germline V lookup: CDR1 LNHNV, CDR2 YYDKDF (reference sequence). V shed 3 bases and J shed 4 bases, with 13 bases lying between them. This CDR3 is built from 15 residues. CDR3 in amino acids: CATSSGSRINQPQHF. In DNA form, the CDR3 reads TGTGCCACCAGCAGTGGGTCCCGGATTAATCAGCCCCAGCATTTT.

This chain connects TRBV6-1 to TRBJ1-6; D gene ambiguous. Germline V gene data show CDR1 as MNHNS and CDR2 as SASEGT. This CDR3 comprises 12 residues. The V and J ends lost 2 bases and 9 bases respectively, with 5 bases between them. The CDR3 spells CASSEQRSPLHF. Here the CDR3 DNA reads TGTGCCAGCAGTGAACAGCGTTCACCCCTCCACTTT.

The rearrangement uses TRBV5-6 and TRBJ2-3, with 7 bases matching TRBD1. The CDR3 has 15 residues. The V segment lost 6 bases and the J segment 4 bases; nucleotides outside the gene matches: 11. Germline assignment: CDR1 SGHDT and CDR2 YYEEEE. CDR3 region: CASKSRGRFADTQYF. CDR3 nucleotides: TGTGCCAGCAAGAGTAGGGGGCGATTCGCAGATACGCAGTATTTT. The whole variable domain, filled in from reference TRBV5-6 and TRBJ2-3, reads DAGVTQSPTHLIKTRGQQVTLRCSPKSGHDTVSWYQQALGQGPQFIFQYYEEEERQRGNFPDRFSGHQFPNYSSELNVNALLLGDSALYLCASKSRGRFADTQYFGPGTRLTVL.

The gene calls are TRBV14 and TRBJ1-1; no firm D call. Trimming stripped 3 bases from V and 1 base from J, with 9 bases between. The CDR3 runs 14 residues. In germline, CDR1 is SGHDN, CDR2 FVKESK. The CDR3 bases are TGTGCCAGCAGCCAGATCACGGGGAACACTGAAGCTTTCTTT. This codes for CASSQITGNTEAFF.

This chain connects TRBV7-7 to TRBJ2-3; 11 bases line up with TRBD1. This CDR3 is built from 18 residues. With V trimmed by 4 bases and J by 0 bases, 9 bases remained unmatched. The germline CDR1 and CDR2 sequences are SSHAT and FNYEAQ (reference sequence). CDR3 protein: CASSSGTGGRQSTDTQYF. In DNA form, the CDR3 reads TGTGCCAGCAGCTCCGGGACAGGGGGACGGCAAAGCACAGATACGCAGTATTTT. The full variable domain, with the rest looked up from reference TRBV7-7 and TRBJ2-3, is GAGVSQSPRYKVTKRGQDVTLRCDPISSHATLYWYQQALGQGPEFLTYFNYEAQPDKSGLPSDRFSAERPEGSISTLTIQRTEQRDSAMYRCASSSGTGGRQSTDTQYFGPGTRLTVL.

V usage is TRBV18 and J usage is TRBJ2-7, with D possibly being TRBD2 (5 bases). V was shortened by 2 bases and J by 6 bases, with 11 bases between the two germline ends. The CDR3 runs 13 residues. In germline, CDR1 is KGHSH, CDR2 LQKENI. CDR3: CASSPGERAEQYF. CDR3 sequence (DNA): TGTGCCAGCTCACCAGGTGAGAGGGCCGAGCAGTACTTC.

The chain couples TRBV2 to TRBJ1-1, with a weak D call TRBD1 (6 bases). Trimming stripped 4 bases from V and 5 bases from J, with 23 bases between. There are 17 residues in the CDR3. The V gene's germline CDR1 is SNHLY and CDR2 FYNNEI. For the CDR3, the DNA is TGTGCCAGCAGTGCCAGGGGACGGCGAAGGTGGGAAACTGAAGCTTTCTTT. Protein sequence: CASSARGRRRWETEAFF. Combining the CDR3 with reference TRBV2 and TRBJ1-1 gives the whole variable domain EPEVTQTPSHQVTQMGQEVILRCVPISNHLYFYWYRQILGQKVEFLVSFYNNEISEKSEIFDDQFSVERPDGSNFTLKIRSTKLEDSAMYFCASSARGRRRWETEAFFGQGTRLTVV.

The chain employs TRBV30 and TRBJ1-2, with TRBD1 matching over 8 bases. Germline V gene data show CDR1 as GTSNPN and CDR2 as SVGIG (reference sequence). The V and J ends lost 2 bases and 6 bases, in that order; junction bases with no gene match: 5. The CDR3 spans 13 residues. The CDR3: CAWSRQGQNGYTF. The DNA for the CDR3 is TGTGCCTGGAGTCGACAGGGGCAAAATGGCTACACCTTC.

The rearrangement uses TRBV11-2 and TRBJ2-1; TRBD2 matches 7 bases. V dropped 1 base and J dropped 8; count of bases not matched to a gene: 2. The V gene's germline CDR1 is SGHAT and CDR2 FQNNGV. The CDR3 loop spans 13 amino acids. The DNA for the CDR3 is TGTGCCAGCAGCTTAGCGGGAGGCTATGAGCAGTTCTTC. It codes for CASSLAGGYEQFF.

V is TRBV2 and J is TRBJ2-1; possibly TRBD2 for D (6 bases). Per germline, CDR1 SNHLY and CDR2 FYNNEI. The V end lost 11 bases, the J end lost 6 bases, and 17 bases lay between the germline ends. The CDR3 has 13 residues. CDR3 protein: CADRLDLVNEQFF. The CDR3 DNA follows: TGTGCCGACCGACTAGATTTGGTCAATGAGCAGTTCTTC.